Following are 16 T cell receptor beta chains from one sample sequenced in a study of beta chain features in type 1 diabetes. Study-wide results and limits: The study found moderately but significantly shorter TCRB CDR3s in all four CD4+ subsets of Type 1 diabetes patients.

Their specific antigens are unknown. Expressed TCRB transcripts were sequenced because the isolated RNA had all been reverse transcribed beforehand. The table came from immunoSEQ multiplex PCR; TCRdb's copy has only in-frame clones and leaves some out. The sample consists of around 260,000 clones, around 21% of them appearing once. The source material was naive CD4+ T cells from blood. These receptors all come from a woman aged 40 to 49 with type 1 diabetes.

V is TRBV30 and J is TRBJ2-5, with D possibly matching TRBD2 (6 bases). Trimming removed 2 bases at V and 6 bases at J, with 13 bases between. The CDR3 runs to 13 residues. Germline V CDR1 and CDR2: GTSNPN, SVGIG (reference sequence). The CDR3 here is CAWSLEGGKTQYF. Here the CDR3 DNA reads TGTGCCTGGAGTTTGGAGGGCGGTAAGACCCAGTACTTC.

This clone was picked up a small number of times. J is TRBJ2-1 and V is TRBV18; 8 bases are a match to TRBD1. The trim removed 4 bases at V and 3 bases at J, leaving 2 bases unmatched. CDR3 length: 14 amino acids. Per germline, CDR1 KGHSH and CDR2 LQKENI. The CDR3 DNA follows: TGTGCCAGCTCACTGGACAGGGACTACAATGAGCAGTTCTTC. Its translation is CASSLDRDYNEQFF. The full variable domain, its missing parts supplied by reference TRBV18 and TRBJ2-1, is NAGVMQNPRHLVRRRGQEARLRCSPMKGHSHVYWYRQLPEEGLKFMVYLQKENIIDESGMPKERFSAEFPKEGPSILRIQQVVRGDSAAYFCASSLDRDYNEQFFGPGTRLTVL.

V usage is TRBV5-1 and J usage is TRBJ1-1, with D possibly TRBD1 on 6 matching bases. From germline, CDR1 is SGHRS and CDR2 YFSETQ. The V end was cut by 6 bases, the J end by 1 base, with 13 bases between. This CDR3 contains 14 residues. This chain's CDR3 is CASNAGTPNTEAFF. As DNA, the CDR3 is TGCGCCAGCAACGCCGGGACACCGAACACTGAAGCTTTCTTT. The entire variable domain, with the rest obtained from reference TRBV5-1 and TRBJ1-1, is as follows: KAGVTQTPRYLIKTRGQQVTLSCSPISGHRSVSWYQQTPGQGLQFLFEYFSETQRNKGNFPGRFSGRQFSNSRSEMNVSTLELGDSALYLCASNAGTPNTEAFFGQGTRLTVV.

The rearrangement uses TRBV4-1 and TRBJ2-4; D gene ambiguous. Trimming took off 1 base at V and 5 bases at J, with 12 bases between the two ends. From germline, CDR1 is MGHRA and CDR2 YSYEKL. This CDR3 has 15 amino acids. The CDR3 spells CASSQGVTTENIQYF. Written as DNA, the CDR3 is TGCGCCAGCAGCCAAGGGGTGACAACCGAAAACATTCAGTACTTC.

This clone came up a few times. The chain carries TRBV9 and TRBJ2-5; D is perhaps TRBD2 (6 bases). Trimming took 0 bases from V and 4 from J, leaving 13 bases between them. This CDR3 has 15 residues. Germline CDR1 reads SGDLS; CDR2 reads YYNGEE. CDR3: CASSVGGTQGETQYF. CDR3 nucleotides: TGTGCCAGCAGCGTAGGCGGGACGCAGGGAGAGACCCAGTACTTC.

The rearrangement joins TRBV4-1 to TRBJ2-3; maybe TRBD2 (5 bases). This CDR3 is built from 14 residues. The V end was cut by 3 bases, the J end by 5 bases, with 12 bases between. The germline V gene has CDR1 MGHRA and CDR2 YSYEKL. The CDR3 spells CASSQGDRQDTQYF. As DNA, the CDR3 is TGCGCCAGCAGCCAGGGAGACCGACAAGATACGCAGTATTTT.

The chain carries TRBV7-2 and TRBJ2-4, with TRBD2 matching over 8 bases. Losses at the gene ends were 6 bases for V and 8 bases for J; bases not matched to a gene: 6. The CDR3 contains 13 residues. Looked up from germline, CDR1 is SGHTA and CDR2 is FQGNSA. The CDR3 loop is CASRPSGSDIQYF. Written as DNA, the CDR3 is TGTGCCAGCAGACCAAGCGGGAGTGACATTCAGTACTTC.

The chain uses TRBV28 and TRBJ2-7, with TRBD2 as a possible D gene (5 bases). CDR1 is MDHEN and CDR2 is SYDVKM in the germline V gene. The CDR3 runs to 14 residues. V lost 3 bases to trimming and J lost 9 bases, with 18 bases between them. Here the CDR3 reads CASSLAEVRSGQYF. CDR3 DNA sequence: TGTGCCAGCAGTTTGGCGGAGGTGCGGTCTGGGCAGTACTTC.

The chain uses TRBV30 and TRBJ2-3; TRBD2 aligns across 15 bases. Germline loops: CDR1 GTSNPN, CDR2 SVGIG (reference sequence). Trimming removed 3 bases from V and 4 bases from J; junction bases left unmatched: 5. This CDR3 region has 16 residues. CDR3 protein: CAWSPGLAGGADTQYF. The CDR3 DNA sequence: TGTGCCTGGAGCCCAGGACTAGCGGGAGGGGCAGATACGCAGTATTTT.

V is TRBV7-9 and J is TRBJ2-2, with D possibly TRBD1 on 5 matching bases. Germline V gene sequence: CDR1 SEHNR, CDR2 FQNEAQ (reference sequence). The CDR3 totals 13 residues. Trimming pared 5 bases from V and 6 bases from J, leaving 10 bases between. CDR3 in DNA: TGTGCCAGCAGCCCAGGGCAGGCCGGGGAGCTGTTTTTT. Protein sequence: CASSPGQAGELFF.

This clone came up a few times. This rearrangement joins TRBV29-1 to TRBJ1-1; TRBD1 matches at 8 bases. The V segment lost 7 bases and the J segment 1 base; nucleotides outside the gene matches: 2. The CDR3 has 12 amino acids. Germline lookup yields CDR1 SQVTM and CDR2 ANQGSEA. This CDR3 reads CSAGTGNTEAFF. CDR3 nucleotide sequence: TGCAGCGCAGGGACAGGGAACACTGAAGCTTTCTTT.

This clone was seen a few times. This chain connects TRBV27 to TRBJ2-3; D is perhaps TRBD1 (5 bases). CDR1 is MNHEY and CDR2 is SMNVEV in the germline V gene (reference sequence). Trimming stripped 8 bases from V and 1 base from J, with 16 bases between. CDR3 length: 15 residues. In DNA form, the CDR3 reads TGTGCCAGCCGAATCAGGGTACAGGGCACAGATACGCAGTATTTT. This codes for CASRIRVQGTDTQYF.

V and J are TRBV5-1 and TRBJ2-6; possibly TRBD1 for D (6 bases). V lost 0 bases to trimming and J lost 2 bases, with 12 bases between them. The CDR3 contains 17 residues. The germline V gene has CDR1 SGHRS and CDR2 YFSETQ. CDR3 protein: CASSLVVGGAGANVLTF. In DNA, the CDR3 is TGCGCCAGCAGCTTGGTCGTAGGGGGAGCTGGGGCCAACGTCCTGACTTTC.

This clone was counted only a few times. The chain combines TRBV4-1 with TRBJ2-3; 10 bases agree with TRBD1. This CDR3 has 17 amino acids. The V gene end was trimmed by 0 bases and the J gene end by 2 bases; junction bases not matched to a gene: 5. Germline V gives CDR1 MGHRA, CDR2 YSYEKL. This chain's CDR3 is CASSQDPTGGYTDTQYF. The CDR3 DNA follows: TGCGCCAGCAGCCAAGACCCGACAGGGGGCTACACAGATACGCAGTATTTT.

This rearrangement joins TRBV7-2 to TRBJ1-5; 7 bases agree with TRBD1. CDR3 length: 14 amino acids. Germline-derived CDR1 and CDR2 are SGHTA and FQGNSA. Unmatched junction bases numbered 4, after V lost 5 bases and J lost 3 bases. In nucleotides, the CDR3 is TGTGCCAGCAGCCCAGGGGGATACAATCAGCCCCAGCATTTT. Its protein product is CASSPGGYNQPQHF. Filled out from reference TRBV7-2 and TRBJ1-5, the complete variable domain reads GAGVSQSPSNKVTEKGKDVELRCDPISGHTALYWYRQSLGQGLEFLIYFQGNSAPDKSGLPSDRFSAERTGGSVSTLTIQRTQQEDSAVYLCASSPGGYNQPQHFGDGTRLSIL.

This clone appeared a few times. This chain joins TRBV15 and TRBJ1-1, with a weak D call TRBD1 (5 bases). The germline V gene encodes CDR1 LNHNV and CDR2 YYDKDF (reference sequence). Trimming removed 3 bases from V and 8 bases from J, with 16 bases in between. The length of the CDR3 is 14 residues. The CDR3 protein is CATSSGTVGVEAFF. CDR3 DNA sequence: TGTGCCACCAGCAGCGGAACCGTAGGGGTCGAAGCTTTCTTT.